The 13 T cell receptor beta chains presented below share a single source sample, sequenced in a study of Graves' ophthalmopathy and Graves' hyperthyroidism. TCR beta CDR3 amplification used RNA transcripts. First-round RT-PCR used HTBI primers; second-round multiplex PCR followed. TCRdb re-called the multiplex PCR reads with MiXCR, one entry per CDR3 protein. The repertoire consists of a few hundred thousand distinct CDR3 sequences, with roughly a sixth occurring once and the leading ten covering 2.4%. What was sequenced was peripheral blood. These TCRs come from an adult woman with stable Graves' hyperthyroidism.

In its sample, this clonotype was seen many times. This chain's CDR3 is CASSPPGQLEAFF. CDR3 in DNA: TGTGCCAGCAGTCCCCCGGGGCAGCTTGAAGCTTTCTTT. The rearrangement links TRBV12-3 or TRBV12-4 to TRBJ1-1, with a possible D match to TRBD1 (5 bases). Trimming removed 5 bases at V and 7 bases at J, with 14 bases between. The CDR3 is made up of 13 amino acids.

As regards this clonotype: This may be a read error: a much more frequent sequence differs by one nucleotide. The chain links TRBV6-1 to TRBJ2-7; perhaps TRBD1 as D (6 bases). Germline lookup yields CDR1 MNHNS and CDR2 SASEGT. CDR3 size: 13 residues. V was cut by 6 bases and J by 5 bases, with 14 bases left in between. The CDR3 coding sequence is TGTGCCAGCAGCCGTGGCAGGGGCCACGAGCAGTACTTC. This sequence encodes CASSRGRGHEQYF.

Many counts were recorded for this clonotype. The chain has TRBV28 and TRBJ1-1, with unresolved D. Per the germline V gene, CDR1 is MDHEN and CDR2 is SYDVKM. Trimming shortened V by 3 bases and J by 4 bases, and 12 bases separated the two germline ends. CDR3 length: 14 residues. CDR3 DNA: TGTGCCAGCAGTTTGTTGCCCGGGCGCACTGAAGCTTTCTTT. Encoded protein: CASSLLPGRTEAFF.

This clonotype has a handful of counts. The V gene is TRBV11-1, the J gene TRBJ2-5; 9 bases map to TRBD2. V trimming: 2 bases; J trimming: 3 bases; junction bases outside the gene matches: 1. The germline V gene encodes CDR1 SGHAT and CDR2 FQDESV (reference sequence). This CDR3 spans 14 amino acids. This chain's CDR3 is CASSLRLAEETQYF. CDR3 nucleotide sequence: TGTGCCAGCAGCTTACGACTAGCGGAAGAGACCCAGTACTTC.

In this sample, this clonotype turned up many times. Here the CDR3 DNA reads TGTGCCAGCAGTCTGACTAGCGGGAGTTCGGGGGAGACCCAGTACTTC. Its translation is CASSLTSGSSGETQYF. V usage is TRBV12-3 or TRBV12-4 and J usage is TRBJ2-5; TRBD2 matches at 12 bases. This CDR3 has 16 residues. J was trimmed by 5 bases and V by 5 bases; bases with no gene match: 9.

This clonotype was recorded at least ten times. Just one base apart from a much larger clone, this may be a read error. The CDR3 sequence: CASSMTGVGQPRHF. In DNA, the CDR3 is TGTGCCAGCAGTATGACAGGGGTTGGTCAGCCCCGGCATTTT. The V gene is TRBV6-1, the J gene TRBJ1-5; 8 bases match TRBD1. This CDR3 contains 14 residues. Germline V gene data show CDR1 as MNHNS and CDR2 as SASEGT.

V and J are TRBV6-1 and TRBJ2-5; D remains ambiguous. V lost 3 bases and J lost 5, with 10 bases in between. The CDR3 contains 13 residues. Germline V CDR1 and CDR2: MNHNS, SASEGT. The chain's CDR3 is CASSERSRETQYF. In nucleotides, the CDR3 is TGTGCCAGCAGTGAGAGAAGTCGGGAGACCCAGTACTTC.

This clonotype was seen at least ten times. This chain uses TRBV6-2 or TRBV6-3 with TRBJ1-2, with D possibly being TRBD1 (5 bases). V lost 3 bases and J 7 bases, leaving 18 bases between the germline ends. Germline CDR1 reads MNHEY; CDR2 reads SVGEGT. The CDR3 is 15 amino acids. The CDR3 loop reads CASSYPPDSSSGYTF. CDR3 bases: TGTGCCAGCAGTTATCCGCCTGACAGCTCGAGTGGCTACACCTTC.

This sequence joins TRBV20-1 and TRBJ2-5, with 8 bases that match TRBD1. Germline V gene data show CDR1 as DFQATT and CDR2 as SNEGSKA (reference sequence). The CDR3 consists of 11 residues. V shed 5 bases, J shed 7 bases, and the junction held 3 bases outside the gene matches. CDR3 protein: CSAGTGGTQYF. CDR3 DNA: TGCAGTGCTGGCACAGGGGGGACCCAGTACTTC.

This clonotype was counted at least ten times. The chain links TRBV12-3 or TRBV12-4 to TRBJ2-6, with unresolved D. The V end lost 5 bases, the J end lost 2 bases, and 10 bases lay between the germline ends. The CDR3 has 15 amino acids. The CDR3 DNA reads TGTGCCAGCAGTGTATCTCGCGCTGGGGCCAACGTCCTGACTTTC. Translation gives CASSVSRAGANVLTF.

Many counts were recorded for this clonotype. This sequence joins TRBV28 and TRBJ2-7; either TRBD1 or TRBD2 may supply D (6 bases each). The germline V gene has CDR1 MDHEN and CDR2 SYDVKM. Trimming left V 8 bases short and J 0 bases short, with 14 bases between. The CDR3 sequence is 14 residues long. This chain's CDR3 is CASGGRGASYEQYF. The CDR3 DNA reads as TGTGCCAGCGGCGGAAGGGGGGCCTCCTACGAGCAGTACTTC.

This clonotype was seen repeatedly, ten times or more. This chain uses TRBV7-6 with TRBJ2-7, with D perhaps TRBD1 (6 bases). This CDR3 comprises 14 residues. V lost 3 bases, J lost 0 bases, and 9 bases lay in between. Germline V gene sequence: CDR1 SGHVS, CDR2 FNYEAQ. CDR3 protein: CASSFSGDSYEQYF. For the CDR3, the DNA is TGTGCCAGCAGCTTTTCAGGGGACTCCTACGAGCAGTACTTC.

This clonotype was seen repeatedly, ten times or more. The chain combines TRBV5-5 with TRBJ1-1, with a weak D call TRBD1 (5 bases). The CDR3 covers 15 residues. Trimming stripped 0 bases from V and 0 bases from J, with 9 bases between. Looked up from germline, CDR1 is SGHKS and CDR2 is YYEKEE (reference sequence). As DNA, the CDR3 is TGTGCCAGCAGCTTGGCCACAGGAATGAACACTGAAGCTTTCTTT. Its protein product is CASSLATGMNTEAFF.